This T cell receptor beta chain originates from a study of blood T cell repertoires in COVID-19. Overall study: Acute-phase and convalescent COVID-19 samples originated in the United States, Italy and Spain. T cells, B-cell-depleted T cells, or PBMCs supplied cDNA or gDNA.

Per the original data handling: Reference gene primer amplification in the assay estimated nucleated cell counts. Assay: immunoSEQ multiplex PCR; the TCRdb copy retains only in-frame clones and omits some. That table gives V, J and clone size, and the DNA gave D and trimming. This sample has about 12,000 clones, with roughly four fifths found just once. Trimming took 9 bases from V and 0 from J; bases not matched to a gene: 5. This CDR3 spans 16 amino acids. The germline V gene has CDR1 LNHDA and CDR2 SQIVND (reference sequence). The sequenced material came from peripheral blood. The receptor's source is a human donor in a cohort sampled during active COVID-19. The chain carries TRBV19 and TRBJ2-6; TRBD1 matches at 10 bases. This chain's CDR3 is CASRTGGISGANVLTF. CDR3 coding DNA: TGTGCCAGCAGGACAGGGGGAATCTCTGGGGCCAACGTCCTGACTTTC.